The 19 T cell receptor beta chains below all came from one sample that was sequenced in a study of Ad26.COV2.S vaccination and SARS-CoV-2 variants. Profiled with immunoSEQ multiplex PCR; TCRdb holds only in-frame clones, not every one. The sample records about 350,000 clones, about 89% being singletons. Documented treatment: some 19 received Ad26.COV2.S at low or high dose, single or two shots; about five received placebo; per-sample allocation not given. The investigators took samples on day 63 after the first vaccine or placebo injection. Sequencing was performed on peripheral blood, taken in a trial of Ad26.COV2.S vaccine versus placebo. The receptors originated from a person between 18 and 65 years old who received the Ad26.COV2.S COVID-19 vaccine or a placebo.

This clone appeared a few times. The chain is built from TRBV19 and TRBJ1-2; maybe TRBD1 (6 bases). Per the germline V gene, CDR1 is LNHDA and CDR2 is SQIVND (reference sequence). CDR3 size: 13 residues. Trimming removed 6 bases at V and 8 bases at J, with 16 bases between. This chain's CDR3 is CASSPDGGHGYTF. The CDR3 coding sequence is TGTGCCAGTAGCCCTGATGGGGGGCACGGCTACACCTTC.

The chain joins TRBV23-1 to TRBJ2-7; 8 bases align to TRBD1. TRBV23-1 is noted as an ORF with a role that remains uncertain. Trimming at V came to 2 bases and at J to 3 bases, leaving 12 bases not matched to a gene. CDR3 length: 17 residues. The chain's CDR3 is CASSQKMPRDRGYEQYF. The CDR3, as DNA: TGCGCCAGCAGTCAAAAAATGCCTCGCGACAGGGGCTACGAGCAGTACTTC.

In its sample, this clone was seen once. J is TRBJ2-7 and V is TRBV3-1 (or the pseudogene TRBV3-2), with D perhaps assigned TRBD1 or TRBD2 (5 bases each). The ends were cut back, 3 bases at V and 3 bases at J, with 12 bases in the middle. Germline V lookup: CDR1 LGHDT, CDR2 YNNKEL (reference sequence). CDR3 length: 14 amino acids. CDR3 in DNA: TGTGCCAGCAGCCAGGGGGTCGTCGGCTACGAGCAGTACTTC. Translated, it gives CASSQGVVGYEQYF.

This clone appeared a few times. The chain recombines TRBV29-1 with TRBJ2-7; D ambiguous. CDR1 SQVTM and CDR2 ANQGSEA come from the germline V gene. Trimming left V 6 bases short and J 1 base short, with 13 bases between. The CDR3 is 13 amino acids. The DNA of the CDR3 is TGCAGCGTAGTCTCCCGGGTTTCCTACGAGCAGTACTTC. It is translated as CSVVSRVSYEQYF.

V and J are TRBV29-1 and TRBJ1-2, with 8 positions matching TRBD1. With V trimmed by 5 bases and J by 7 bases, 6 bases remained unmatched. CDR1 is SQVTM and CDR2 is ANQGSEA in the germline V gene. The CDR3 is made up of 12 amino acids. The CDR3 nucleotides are TGCAGCGTTTACCAGGGGGCAGGTGGCTACACCTTC. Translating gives CSVYQGAGGYTF.

DNA of the CDR3: TGTGCCAGCAGCCGAGGAGGGGTCGACAGGGAGAAGTTCTTC. This gives the protein CASSRGGVDREKFF. V gene TRBV6-5 combines with J gene TRBJ2-1, with D perhaps matching TRBD1 (7 bases). Deletions cut 6 bases from V and 14 bases from J, with 23 bases between. The germline V gene has CDR1 MNHEY and CDR2 SVGAGI. The CDR3 is made up of 14 amino acids.

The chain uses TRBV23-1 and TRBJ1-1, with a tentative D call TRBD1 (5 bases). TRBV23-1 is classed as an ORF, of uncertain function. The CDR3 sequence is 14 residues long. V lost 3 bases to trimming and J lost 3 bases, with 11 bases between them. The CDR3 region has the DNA TGCGCCAGCAGTCAGGTGTTGGGGGACACTGAAGCTTTCTTT. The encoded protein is CASSQVLGDTEAFF.

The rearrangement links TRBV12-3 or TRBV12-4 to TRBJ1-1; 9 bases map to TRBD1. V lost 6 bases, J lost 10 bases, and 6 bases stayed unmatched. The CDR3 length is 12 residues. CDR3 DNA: TGTGCCAGCAGCCCCGGGACAGGGCCAGCTTTCTTT. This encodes CASSPGTGPAFF.

The chain's CDR3 is CASHQDREKYNEQFF. The CDR3 DNA follows: TGTGCCAGTCATCAAGACAGGGAGAAGTACAATGAGCAGTTCTTC. The chain uses TRBV9 and TRBJ2-1; 7 bases align to TRBD1. This CDR3 spans 15 amino acids. The ends lost 8 bases at V and 4 bases at J; junction bases unmatched: 12. Germline V gives CDR1 SGDLS, CDR2 YYNGEE.

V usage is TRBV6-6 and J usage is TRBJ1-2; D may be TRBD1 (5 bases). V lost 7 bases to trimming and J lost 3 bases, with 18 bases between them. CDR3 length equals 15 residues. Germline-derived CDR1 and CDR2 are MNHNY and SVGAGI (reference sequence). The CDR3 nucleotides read TGTGCCAGCACCACCAGGGTCGGGGCGGACTATGGCTACACCTTC. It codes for CASTTRVGADYGYTF.

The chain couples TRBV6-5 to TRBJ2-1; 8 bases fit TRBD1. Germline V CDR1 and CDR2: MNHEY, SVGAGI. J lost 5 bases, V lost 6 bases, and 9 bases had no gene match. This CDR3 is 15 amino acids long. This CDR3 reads CASRARTGFDNEQFF. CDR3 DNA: TGTGCCAGCAGAGCCAGGACAGGGTTTGACAATGAGCAGTTCTTC.

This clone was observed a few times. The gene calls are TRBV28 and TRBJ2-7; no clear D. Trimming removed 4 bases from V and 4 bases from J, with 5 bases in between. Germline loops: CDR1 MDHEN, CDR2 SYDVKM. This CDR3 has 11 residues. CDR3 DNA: TGTGCCAGCAGTTATGCGTACGAGCAGTACTTC. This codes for CASSYAYEQYF.

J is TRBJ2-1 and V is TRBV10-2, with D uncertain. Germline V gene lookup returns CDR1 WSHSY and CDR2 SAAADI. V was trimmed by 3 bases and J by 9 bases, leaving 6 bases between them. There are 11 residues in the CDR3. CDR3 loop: CASSDRLEQFF. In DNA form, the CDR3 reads TGCGCCAGCAGTGACAGACTTGAGCAGTTCTTC.

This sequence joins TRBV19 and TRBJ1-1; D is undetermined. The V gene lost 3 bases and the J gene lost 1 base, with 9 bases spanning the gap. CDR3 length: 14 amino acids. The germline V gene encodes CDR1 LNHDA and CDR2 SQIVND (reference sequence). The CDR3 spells CASSITEANTEAFF. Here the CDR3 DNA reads TGTGCCAGTAGTATCACGGAGGCGAACACTGAAGCTTTCTTT. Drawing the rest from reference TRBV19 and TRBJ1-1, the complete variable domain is DGGITQSPKYLFRKEGQNVTLSCEQNLNHDAMYWYRQDPGQGLRLIYYSQIVNDFQKGDIAEGYSVSREKKESFPLTVTSAQKNPTAFYLCASSITEANTEAFFGQGTRLTVV.

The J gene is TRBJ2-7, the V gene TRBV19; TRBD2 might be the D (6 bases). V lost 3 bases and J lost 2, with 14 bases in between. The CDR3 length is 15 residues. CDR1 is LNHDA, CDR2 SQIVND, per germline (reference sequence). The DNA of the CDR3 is TGTGCCAGTAGTATCCGCGGCAGGGAGGCCTACGAGCAGTACTTC. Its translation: CASSIRGREAYEQYF.

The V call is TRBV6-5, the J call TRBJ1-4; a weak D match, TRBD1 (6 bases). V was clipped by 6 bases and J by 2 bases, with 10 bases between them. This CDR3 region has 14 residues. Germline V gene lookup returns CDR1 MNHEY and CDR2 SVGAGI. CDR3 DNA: TGTGCCAGCAGCAGACAGGCTACTAATGAAAAACTGTTTTTT. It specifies CASSRQATNEKLFF.

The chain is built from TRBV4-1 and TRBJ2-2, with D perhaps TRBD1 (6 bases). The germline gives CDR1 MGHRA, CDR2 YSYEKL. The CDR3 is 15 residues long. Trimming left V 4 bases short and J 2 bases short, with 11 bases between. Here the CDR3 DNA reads TGCGCCAGCAGCCTACAGGGTGTTAACACCGGGGAGCTGTTTTTT. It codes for CASSLQGVNTGELFF.

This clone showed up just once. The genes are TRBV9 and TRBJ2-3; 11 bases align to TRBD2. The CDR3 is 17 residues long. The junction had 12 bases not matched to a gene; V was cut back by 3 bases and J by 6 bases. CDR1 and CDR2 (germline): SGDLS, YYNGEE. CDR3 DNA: TGTGCCAGCAGCGAGTGGGTGACTAGCGGGACGTCTGATACGCAGTATTTT. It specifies CASSEWVTSGTSDTQYF.

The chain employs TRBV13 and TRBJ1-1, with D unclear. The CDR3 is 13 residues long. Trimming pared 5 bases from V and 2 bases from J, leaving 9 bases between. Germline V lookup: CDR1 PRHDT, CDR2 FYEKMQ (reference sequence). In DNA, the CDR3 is TGTGCCAGCAGCAGGGCGATTAACACTGAAGCTTTCTTT. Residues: CASSRAINTEAFF.